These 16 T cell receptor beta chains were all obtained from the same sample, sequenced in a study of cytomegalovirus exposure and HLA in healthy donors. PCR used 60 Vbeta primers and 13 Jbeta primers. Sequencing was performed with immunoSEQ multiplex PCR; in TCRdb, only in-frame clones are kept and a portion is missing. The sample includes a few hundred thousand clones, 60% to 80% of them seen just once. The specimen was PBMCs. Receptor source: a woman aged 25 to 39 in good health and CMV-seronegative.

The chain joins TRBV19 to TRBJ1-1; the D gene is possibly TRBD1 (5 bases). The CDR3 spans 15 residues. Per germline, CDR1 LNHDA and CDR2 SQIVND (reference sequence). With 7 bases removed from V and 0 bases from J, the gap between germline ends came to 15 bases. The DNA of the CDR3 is TGTGCCAGTACCTCAAGGGGCGGACTGAACACTGAAGCTTTCTTT. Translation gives CASTSRGGLNTEAFF.

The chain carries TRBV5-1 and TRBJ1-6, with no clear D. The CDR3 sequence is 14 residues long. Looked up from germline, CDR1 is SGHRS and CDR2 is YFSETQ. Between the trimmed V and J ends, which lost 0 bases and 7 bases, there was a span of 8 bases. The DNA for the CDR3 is TGCGCCAGCAGCTTGGTCGGGAGCAATTCACCCCTCCACTTT. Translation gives CASSLVGSNSPLHF.

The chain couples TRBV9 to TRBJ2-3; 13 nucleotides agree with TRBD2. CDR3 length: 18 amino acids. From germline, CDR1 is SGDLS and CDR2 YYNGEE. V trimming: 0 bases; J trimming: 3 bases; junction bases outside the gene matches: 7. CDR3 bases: TGTGCCAGCAGCGTAGCAGTGACTAGCGGGGGGCTGACAGATACGCAGTATTTT. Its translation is CASSVAVTSGGLTDTQYF.

In DNA form, the CDR3 reads TGTGCCAGCAGCACGCCTAAACGGACAGGGGGCACTGAAGCTTTCTTT. The encoded protein is CASSTPKRTGGTEAFF. This sequence joins TRBV7-6 and TRBJ1-1, with 10 bases fitting TRBD1. CDR3 length: 16 residues. Germline trimming cut 5 bases from V and 4 bases from J; bases unmatched to any gene: 10. From germline, CDR1 is SGHVS and CDR2 FNYEAQ.

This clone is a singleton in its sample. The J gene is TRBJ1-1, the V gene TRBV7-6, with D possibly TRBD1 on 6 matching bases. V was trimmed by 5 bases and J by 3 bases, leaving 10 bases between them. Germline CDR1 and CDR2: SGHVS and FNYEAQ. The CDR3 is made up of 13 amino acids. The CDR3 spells CASSQGFDTEAFF. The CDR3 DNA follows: TGTGCCAGCAGCCAGGGGTTCGACACTGAAGCTTTCTTT.

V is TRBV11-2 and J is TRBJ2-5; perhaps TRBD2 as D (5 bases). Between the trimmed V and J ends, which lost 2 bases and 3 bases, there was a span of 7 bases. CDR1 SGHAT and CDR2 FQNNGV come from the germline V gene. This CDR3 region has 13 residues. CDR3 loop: CASSLPGEETQYF. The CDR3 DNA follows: TGTGCCAGCAGCTTACCCGGGGAAGAGACCCAGTACTTC.

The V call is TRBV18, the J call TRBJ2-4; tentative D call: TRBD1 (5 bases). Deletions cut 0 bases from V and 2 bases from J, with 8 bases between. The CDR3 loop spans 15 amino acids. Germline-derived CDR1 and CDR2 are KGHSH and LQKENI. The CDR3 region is CASSPPDRSKNIQYF. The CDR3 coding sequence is TGTGCCAGCTCACCACCCGACAGATCCAAAAACATTCAGTACTTC.

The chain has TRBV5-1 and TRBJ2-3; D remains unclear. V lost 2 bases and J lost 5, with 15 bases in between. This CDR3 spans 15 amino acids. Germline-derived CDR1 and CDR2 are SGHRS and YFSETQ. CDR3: CASSLGEDTLDTQYF. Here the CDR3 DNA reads TGCGCCAGCAGCTTAGGAGAGGATACATTAGATACGCAGTATTTT.

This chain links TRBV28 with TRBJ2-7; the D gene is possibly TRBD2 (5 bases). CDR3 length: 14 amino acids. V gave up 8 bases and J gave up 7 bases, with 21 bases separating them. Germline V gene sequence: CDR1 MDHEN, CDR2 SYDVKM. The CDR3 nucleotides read TGTGCCAGCGGATTGGGTGGGAGTTATTATGAGCAGTACTTC. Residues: CASGLGGSYYEQYF.

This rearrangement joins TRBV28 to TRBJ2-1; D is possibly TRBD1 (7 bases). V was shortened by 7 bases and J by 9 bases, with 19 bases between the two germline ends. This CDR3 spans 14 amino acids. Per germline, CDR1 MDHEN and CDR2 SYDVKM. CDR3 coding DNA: TGTGCCAGCACCTCTAGGAGGGGGCGAGGTGAGCAGTTCTTC. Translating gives CASTSRRGRGEQFF.

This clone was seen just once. The CDR3 sequence is CASSYGQNNSPLHF. Written as DNA, the CDR3 is TGTGCCAGCAGTTACGGACAGAATAATTCACCCCTCCACTTT. V is TRBV6-5 and J is TRBJ1-6; maybe TRBD1 (6 bases). V was trimmed by 2 bases and J by 5 bases, leaving 7 bases between them. The CDR3 loop spans 14 amino acids. CDR1 MNHEY and CDR2 SVGAGI come from the germline V gene.

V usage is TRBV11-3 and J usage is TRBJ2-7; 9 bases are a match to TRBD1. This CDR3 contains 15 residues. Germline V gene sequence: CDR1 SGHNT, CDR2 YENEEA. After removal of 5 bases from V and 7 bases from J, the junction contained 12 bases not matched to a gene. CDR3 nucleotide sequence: TGTGCCAGCAGCCCACGAGGACAGGGGTCCCAAGAGCAGTACTTC. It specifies CASSPRGQGSQEQYF.

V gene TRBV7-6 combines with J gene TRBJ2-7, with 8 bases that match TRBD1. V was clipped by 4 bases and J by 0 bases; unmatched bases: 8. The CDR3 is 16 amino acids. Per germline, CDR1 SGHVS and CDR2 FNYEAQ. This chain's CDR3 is CASSSISGTGSYEQYF. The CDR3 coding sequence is TGTGCCAGCAGCTCAATCTCCGGGACAGGCTCCTACGAGCAGTACTTC.

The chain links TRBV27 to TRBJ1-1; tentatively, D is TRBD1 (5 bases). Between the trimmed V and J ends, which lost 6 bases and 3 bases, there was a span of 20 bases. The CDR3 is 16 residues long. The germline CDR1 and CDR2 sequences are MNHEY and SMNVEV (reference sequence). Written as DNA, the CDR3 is TGTGCCAGCAGCTCTTTCGCGGTAGGGGCTGACACTGAAGCTTTCTTT. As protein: CASSSFAVGADTEAFF.

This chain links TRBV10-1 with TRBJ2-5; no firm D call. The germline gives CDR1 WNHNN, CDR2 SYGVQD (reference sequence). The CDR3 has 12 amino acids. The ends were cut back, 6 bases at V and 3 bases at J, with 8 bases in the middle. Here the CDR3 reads CASSLTEETQYF. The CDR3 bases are TGCGCCAGCAGCCTAACAGAAGAGACCCAGTACTTC.

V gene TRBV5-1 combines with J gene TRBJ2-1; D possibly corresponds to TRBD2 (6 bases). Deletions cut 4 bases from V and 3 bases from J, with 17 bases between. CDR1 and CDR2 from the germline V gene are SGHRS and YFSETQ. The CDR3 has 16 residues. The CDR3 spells CASSPVLGGDYNEQFF. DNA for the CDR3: TGCGCCAGCAGCCCCGTTTTGGGCGGGGACTACAATGAGCAGTTCTTC.